These 28 T cell receptor beta chains were all obtained from the same sample, sequenced in a study of blood T cell dynamics during melanoma immunotherapy. The time point is: week 3, after first cycle of checkpoint inhibitor. This table comes from immunoSEQ multiplex PCR, and its TCRdb copy is limited to in-frame clones, with some not included. Among fewer than 15,000 clones listed, 80% to 95% were seen once. Sequenced here: blood, sampled from a patient treated with checkpoint blockade. The receptors derive from a human donor with melanoma.

V and J are TRBV18 and TRBJ1-1; D is possibly TRBD1 (5 bases). This CDR3 is 13 amino acids long. CDR1 and CDR2 from the germline V gene are KGHSH and LQKENI. Trimming took off 3 bases at V and 5 bases at J, with 10 bases between the two ends. Here the CDR3 reads CASSPTVWTEAFF. CDR3 nucleotides: TGTGCCAGCTCACCGACAGTTTGGACTGAAGCTTTCTTT.

A single count supports this clone. The J gene is TRBJ2-5, the V gene TRBV18; D gene ambiguous. The germline V gene has CDR1 KGHSH and CDR2 LQKENI. CDR3 length equals 12 residues. The V end was cut by 1 base, the J end by 4 bases, with 4 bases between. The CDR3 sequence: CASSPRGETQYF. CDR3 sequence (DNA): TGTGCCAGCTCACCACGAGGAGAGACCCAGTACTTC. Full variable domain (outside the CDR3, taken from reference TRBV18 and TRBJ2-5): NAGVMQNPRHLVRRRGQEARLRCSPMKGHSHVYWYRQLPEEGLKFMVYLQKENIIDESGMPKERFSAEFPKEGPSILRIQQVVRGDSAAYFCASSPRGETQYFGPGTRLLVL.

The V and J genes are TRBV13 and TRBJ1-1; D uncertain. The CDR3 totals 14 residues. Germline CDR1 and CDR2: PRHDT and FYEKMQ (reference sequence). V was cut by 8 bases and J by 4 bases, with 17 bases left in between. The CDR3 DNA follows: TGTGCCAGCCGCCTCTTCGGTGGGAGCACTGAAGCTTTCTTT. This gives the protein CASRLFGGSTEAFF.

This sequence joins TRBV2 and TRBJ1-1; D is possibly TRBD1 (6 bases). The CDR3 loop spans 13 amino acids. Trimming stripped 5 bases from V and 6 bases from J, with 13 bases between. CDR1 and CDR2 from the germline V gene are SNHLY and FYNNEI. Here the CDR3 reads CASSQGIVAEAFF. Written as DNA, the CDR3 is TGTGCCAGCAGTCAGGGGATCGTAGCTGAAGCTTTCTTT.

This chain connects TRBV6-5 to TRBJ1-2; 7 bases line up with TRBD1. The junction had 8 bases not matched to a gene; V was cut back by 4 bases and J by 0 bases. CDR3 length equals 16 residues. Per the germline V gene, CDR1 is MNHEY and CDR2 is SVGAGI. The CDR3 coding sequence is TGTGCCAGCAGTTCTCACAGGGGAACATCTAACTATGGCTACACCTTC. Translated: CASSSHRGTSNYGYTF.

The J gene is TRBJ2-2, the V gene TRBV19; D ambiguous. Trimming stripped 5 bases from V and 4 bases from J, with 14 bases between. Germline V CDR1 and CDR2: LNHDA, SQIVND (reference sequence). CDR3 length: 15 residues. The CDR3 nucleotides are TGTGCCAGTAGTCCTCGGAGAGAGAGCACCGGGGAGCTGTTTTTT. Protein sequence: CASSPRRESTGELFF.

CDR3 in amino acids: CASSLNGVGNTIYF. The CDR3 coding sequence is TGTGCCAGCAGCTTAAATGGGGTCGGAAACACCATATATTTT. V and J are TRBV7-8 and TRBJ1-3; no reliable D call. V lost 2 bases to trimming and J lost 4 bases, with 9 bases between them. This CDR3 region has 14 residues. Germline V gene sequence: CDR1 SGHVS, CDR2 FQNEAQ.

The chain recombines TRBV19 with TRBJ1-6, with no clear D. CDR3 length equals 15 residues. Germline assignment: CDR1 LNHDA and CDR2 SQIVND (reference sequence). V dropped 6 bases and J dropped 8 bases, with 17 bases sitting between them. This CDR3 is CASSFGDGRDSPLHF. The CDR3 DNA is TGTGCCAGTAGCTTTGGGGATGGTCGGGATTCACCCCTCCACTTT.

In its sample, this clone was seen a few times. The chain carries TRBV6-5 and TRBJ2-2; D is tentatively TRBD1 or TRBD2 (5 bases each). From germline, CDR1 is MNHEY and CDR2 SVGAGI. The CDR3 totals 15 residues. V lost 8 bases to trimming and J lost 5 bases, with 18 bases between them. Here the CDR3 reads CASGHSFRETGELFF. The CDR3 nucleotides are TGTGCCAGCGGACATAGCTTTCGGGAAACCGGGGAGCTGTTTTTT.

In its sample, this clone was seen once. The rearrangement joins TRBV19 to TRBJ1-1; possible D gene TRBD1, 6 bases. V lost 7 bases and J lost 5, with 14 bases in between. The CDR3 extends over 13 amino acids. Germline CDR1 reads LNHDA; CDR2 reads SQIVND (reference sequence). CDR3 protein: CASNFQGRTEAFF. In DNA, the CDR3 is TGTGCCAGTAACTTCCAGGGGAGGACTGAAGCTTTCTTT.

The chain employs TRBV28 and TRBJ1-5; 7 bases are a match to TRBD1. This CDR3 contains 14 residues. The junction had 8 bases not matched to a gene; V was cut back by 7 bases and J by 5 bases. Germline CDR1 reads MDHEN; CDR2 reads SYDVKM. CDR3 coding DNA: TGTGCCAGCAATTGGGGAGGGGGCGATCAGCCCCAGCATTTT. This encodes CASNWGGGDQPQHF.

V usage is TRBV6-6 and J usage is TRBJ2-3, with D perhaps TRBD1 (5 bases). V lost 7 bases and J 6 bases, leaving 17 bases between the germline ends. The CDR3 runs to 14 residues. CDR1 is MNHNY and CDR2 is SVGAGI in the germline V gene (reference sequence). CDR3: CASTKGFLGDTQYF. In DNA form, the CDR3 reads TGTGCCAGCACAAAGGGGTTCCTCGGGGATACGCAGTATTTT.

The V call is TRBV13, the J call TRBJ2-2; D uncertain. This CDR3 has 13 amino acids. Trimming shortened V by 2 bases and J by 7 bases, and 8 bases separated the two germline ends. Germline assignment: CDR1 PRHDT and CDR2 FYEKMQ (reference sequence). The CDR3 spells CASSLISSGELFF. The DNA of the CDR3 is TGTGCCAGCAGCTTAATCTCGAGCGGGGAGCTGTTTTTT.

CDR3 region: CASGPLGLEQYF. The CDR3 nucleotides read TGTGCCAGCGGTCCCCTCGGCCTCGAGCAGTACTTC. The chain is built from TRBV2 and TRBJ2-5; D remains unclear. The DNA end lines up better with TRBJ2-7; the J call may be wrong. The V gene's germline CDR1 is SNHLY and CDR2 FYNNEI. CDR3 size: 12 residues.

The chain combines TRBV7-3 with TRBJ2-5; TRBD2 agrees at 8 bases. Germline V lookup: CDR1 SGHTA, CDR2 FQGTGA. The trim removed 0 bases at V and 5 bases at J, leaving 5 bases unmatched. This CDR3 region has 15 residues. Written as DNA, the CDR3 is TGTGCCAGCAGCTTAACTGGAGCGGGAGTGGAGACCCAGTACTTC. Encoded protein: CASSLTGAGVETQYF.

The chain combines TRBV28 with TRBJ2-7; no clear D gene. This CDR3 spans 15 amino acids. Trimming took off 6 bases at V and 6 bases at J, with 21 bases between the two ends. Germline CDR1 MDHEN, CDR2 SYDVKM. The CDR3 spells CASSPGGHSRSEQYF. In DNA, the CDR3 is TGTGCCAGCAGCCCTGGTGGTCACAGTAGGTCCGAGCAGTACTTC.

V and J are TRBV6-6 and TRBJ1-2, with D possibly being TRBD1 (6 bases). This CDR3 has 15 residues. Germline V gives CDR1 MNHNY, CDR2 SVGAGI (reference sequence). Trimming stripped 5 bases from V and 7 bases from J, with 20 bases between. This chain's CDR3 is CASSDRTALTGGYTF. DNA of the CDR3: TGTGCCAGCAGTGACCGGACAGCGTTAACTGGTGGCTACACCTTC.

The chain couples TRBV28 to TRBJ2-1; 7 bases align to TRBD1. The V and J ends lost 3 bases and 5 bases, in that order; junction bases with no gene match: 10. This CDR3 is 16 amino acids long. Germline values: CDR1 MDHEN, CDR2 SYDVKM. In DNA form, the CDR3 reads TGTGCCAGCAGTTTTCCGGTCGGACAGGAAAACAATGAGCAGTTCTTC. This sequence encodes CASSFPVGQENNEQFF. Together with reference TRBV28 and TRBJ2-1, the CDR3 gives the full variable domain: DVKVTQSSRYLVKRTGEKVFLECVQDMDHENMFWYRQDPGLGLRLIYFSYDVKMKEKGDIPEGYSVSREKKERFSLILESASTNQTSMYLCASSFPVGQENNEQFFGPGTRLTVL.

The chain joins TRBV29-1 to TRBJ2-1; D may be TRBD2 (5 bases). This CDR3 is built from 12 residues. Germline lookup yields CDR1 SQVTM and CDR2 ANQGSEA. Trimming removed 0 bases at V and 7 bases at J, with 7 bases between. The CDR3 nucleotides read TGCAGCGTTGAAGATAGAGGGAATGAGCAGTTCTTC. Its protein is CSVEDRGNEQFF.

This rearrangement joins TRBV7-2 to TRBJ2-4, with D possibly being TRBD2 (6 bases). Trimming pared 4 bases from V and 6 bases from J, leaving 10 bases between. The germline CDR1 and CDR2 sequences are SGHTA and FQGNSA. The length of the CDR3 is 13 residues. CDR3 in DNA: TGTGCCAGCAGCTCGGACTACCTAAACATTCAGTACTTC. It specifies CASSSDYLNIQYF. Combining the CDR3 with reference TRBV7-2 and TRBJ2-4 gives the whole variable domain GAGVSQSPSNKVTEKGKDVELRCDPISGHTALYWYRQSLGQGLEFLIYFQGNSAPDKSGLPSDRFSAERTGGSVSTLTIQRTQQEDSAVYLCASSSDYLNIQYFGAGTRLSVL.

The CDR3 region is CASSLDLGRRTYEQYF. Here the CDR3 DNA reads TGTGCCAGCAGCTTAGATTTAGGACGGCGGACCTACGAGCAGTACTTC. The chain carries TRBV11-2 and TRBJ2-7; unclear D gene. From germline, CDR1 is SGHAT and CDR2 FQNNGV. This CDR3 is 16 amino acids long. Trimming left V 0 bases short and J 2 bases short, with 14 bases between. Full variable domain (missing parts from reference TRBV11-2 and TRBJ2-7): EAGVAQSPRYKIIEKRQSVAFWCNPISGHATLYWYQQILGQGPKLLIQFQNNGVVDDSQLPKDRFSAERLKGVDSTLKIQPAKLEDSAVYLCASSLDLGRRTYEQYFGPGTRLTVT.

V gene TRBV11-3 combines with J gene TRBJ2-6; D call uncertain. The CDR3 contains 15 residues. V was clipped by 2 bases and J by 2 bases, with 7 bases between them. Germline V gives CDR1 SGHNT, CDR2 YENEEA. This CDR3 reads CASSLWETGANVLTF. CDR3 nucleotides: TGTGCCAGCAGCTTATGGGAAACTGGGGCCAACGTCCTGACTTTC.

This chain links TRBV7-9 with TRBJ1-2, with 7 bases that match TRBD1. Trimming at V came to 1 base and at J to 5 bases, leaving 7 bases not matched to a gene. This CDR3 spans 15 amino acids. Looked up from germline, CDR1 is SEHNR and CDR2 is FQNEAQ (reference sequence). The CDR3 loop reads CASSLVSGTEYGYTF. The CDR3 DNA follows: TGTGCCAGCAGCTTAGTTTCTGGGACAGAGTATGGCTACACCTTC.

The chain has TRBV7-2 and TRBJ2-1; TRBD2 matches at 9 bases. The CDR3 spans 14 residues. The trim removed 6 bases at V and 8 bases at J, leaving 8 bases unmatched. CDR1 and CDR2 from the germline V gene are SGHTA and FQGNSA. The CDR3, as DNA: TGTGCCAGCAGGGTGGCGGGGGGGCGGTATGAGCAGTTCTTC. Protein: CASRVAGGRYEQFF. The full variable domain, rest sourced from reference TRBV7-2 and TRBJ2-1, is GAGVSQSPSNKVTEKGKDVELRCDPISGHTALYWYRQSLGQGLEFLIYFQGNSAPDKSGLPSDRFSAERTGGSVSTLTIQRTQQEDSAVYLCASRVAGGRYEQFFGPGTRLTVL.

The sample holds a few counts of this clone. The genes are TRBV5-5 and TRBJ2-5; 8 nucleotides match TRBD1. This CDR3 comprises 13 residues. V lost 4 bases, J lost 5 bases, and 4 bases stayed unmatched. The germline V gene has CDR1 SGHKS and CDR2 YYEKEE (reference sequence). CDR3 loop: CASSIRTGETQYF. The CDR3 nucleotides are TGTGCCAGCAGCATACGGACAGGGGAGACCCAGTACTTC.

The genes are TRBV10-3 and TRBJ1-1; the match to TRBD1 covers 9 bases. CDR1 is ENHRY and CDR2 is SYGVKD in the germline V gene. The V segment lost 6 bases and the J segment 4 bases; nucleotides outside the gene matches: 3. The CDR3 is 13 amino acids. The CDR3 coding sequence is TGTGCCATCAGGGACAGGGGAGGCACTGAAGCTTTCTTT. Protein sequence: CAIRDRGGTEAFF.

In its sample, this clone was seen once. J is TRBJ1-3 and V is TRBV5-1, with a weak D call TRBD1 (6 bases). CDR1 and CDR2 from the germline V gene are SGHRS and YFSETQ. CDR3 size: 14 residues. Deletions cut 1 base from V and 2 bases from J, with 7 bases between. The CDR3 bases are TGCGCCAGCAGCTTGACAGGGACTGGAAACACCATATATTTT. Protein sequence: CASSLTGTGNTIYF.

J is TRBJ1-3 and V is TRBV6-1; tentatively, D is TRBD1 (5 bases). This CDR3 contains 14 residues. Trimming removed 5 bases from V and 0 bases from J, with 8 bases in between. From germline, CDR1 is MNHNS and CDR2 SASEGT. DNA for the CDR3: TGTGCCAGCAGTAGGACACGCTCTGGAAACACCATATATTTT. Protein: CASSRTRSGNTIYF.